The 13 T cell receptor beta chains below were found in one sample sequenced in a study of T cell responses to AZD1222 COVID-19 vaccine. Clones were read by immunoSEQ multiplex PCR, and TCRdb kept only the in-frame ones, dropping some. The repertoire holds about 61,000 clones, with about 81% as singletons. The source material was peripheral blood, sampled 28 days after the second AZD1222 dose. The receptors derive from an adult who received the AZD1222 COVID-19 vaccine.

CDR3 protein: CASSQGPGEAVSFGYTF. CDR3 DNA: TGTGCCAGCAGCCAAGGCCCCGGGGAGGCGGTATCATTTGGCTACACCTTC. The rearrangement joins TRBV4-2 to TRBJ1-2, with no clear D. Germline CDR1 is LGHNA and CDR2 is YNFKEQ. V shed 1 base and J shed 7 bases, with 22 bases lying between them. This CDR3 is built from 17 residues.

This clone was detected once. The CDR3 bases are TGTGCCAGCAGCCCCCCCGGGACAAAGCTAATTGGCTACACCTTC. This encodes CASSPPGTKLIGYTF. The chain uses TRBV28 and TRBJ1-2, with a weak D call TRBD1 (6 bases). The V gene's germline CDR1 is MDHEN and CDR2 SYDVKM. V shed 6 bases and J shed 7 bases, with 21 bases lying between them. There are 15 residues in the CDR3.

The CDR3 DNA reads TGCGCCAGCAGCCAAGCCTCCGACGGAGCCTATGGCTACACCTTC. Translation gives CASSQASDGAYGYTF. The chain couples TRBV4-3 to TRBJ1-2, with D unresolved. This CDR3 is built from 15 residues. Germline V gene lookup returns CDR1 LGHNA and CDR2 YSLEER. V was shortened by 1 base and J by 4 bases, with 13 bases between the two germline ends.

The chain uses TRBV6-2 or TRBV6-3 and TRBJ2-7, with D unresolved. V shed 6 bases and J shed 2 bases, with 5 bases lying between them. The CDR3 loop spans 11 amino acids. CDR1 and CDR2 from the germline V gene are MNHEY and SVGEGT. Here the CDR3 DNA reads TGTGCCAGCAGCCCTGCCTACGAGCAGTACTTC. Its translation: CASSPAYEQYF.

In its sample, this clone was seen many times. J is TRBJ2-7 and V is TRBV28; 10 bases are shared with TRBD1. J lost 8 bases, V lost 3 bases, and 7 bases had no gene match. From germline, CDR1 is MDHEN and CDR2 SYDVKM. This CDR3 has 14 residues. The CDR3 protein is CASSFPGTGAKQYF. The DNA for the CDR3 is TGTGCCAGCAGTTTTCCCGGGACAGGGGCAAAGCAGTACTTC.

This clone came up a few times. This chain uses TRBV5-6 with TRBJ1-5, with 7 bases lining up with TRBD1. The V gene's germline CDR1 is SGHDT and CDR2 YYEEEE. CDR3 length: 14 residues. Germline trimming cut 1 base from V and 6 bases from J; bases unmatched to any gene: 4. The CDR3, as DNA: TGTGCCAGCAGCTTGAAGGCAGGGGGTCAGCCCCAGCATTTT. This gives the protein CASSLKAGGQPQHF.

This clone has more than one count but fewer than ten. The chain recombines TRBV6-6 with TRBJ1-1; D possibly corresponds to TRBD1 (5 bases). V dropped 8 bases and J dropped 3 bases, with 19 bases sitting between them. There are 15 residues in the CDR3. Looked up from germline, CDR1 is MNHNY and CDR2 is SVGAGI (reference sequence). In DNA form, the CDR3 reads TGTGCCAGCTCATTCACGGCAGGGAGGGACACTGAAGCTTTCTTT. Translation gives CASSFTAGRDTEAFF.

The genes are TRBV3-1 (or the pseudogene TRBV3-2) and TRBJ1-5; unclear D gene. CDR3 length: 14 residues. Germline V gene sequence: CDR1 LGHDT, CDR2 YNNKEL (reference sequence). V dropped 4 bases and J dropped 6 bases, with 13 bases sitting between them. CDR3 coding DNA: TGTGCCAGCAGCCCCCGTGGTGGCGGTCAGCCCCAGCATTTT. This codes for CASSPRGGGQPQHF.

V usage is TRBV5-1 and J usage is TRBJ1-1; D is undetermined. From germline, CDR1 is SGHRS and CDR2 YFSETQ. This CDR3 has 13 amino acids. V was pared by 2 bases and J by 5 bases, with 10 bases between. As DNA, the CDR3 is TGCGCCAGCAGCTTAAAGGGTCTGACTGAAGCTTTCTTT. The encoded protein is CASSLKGLTEAFF.

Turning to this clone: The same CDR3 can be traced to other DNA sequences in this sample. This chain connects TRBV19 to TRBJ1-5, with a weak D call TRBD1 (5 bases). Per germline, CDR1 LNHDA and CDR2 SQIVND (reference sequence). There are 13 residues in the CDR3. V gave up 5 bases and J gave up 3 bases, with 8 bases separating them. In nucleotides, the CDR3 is TGTGCCAGTAGTGGACAAATCAATCAGCCCCAGCATTTT. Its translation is CASSGQINQPQHF.

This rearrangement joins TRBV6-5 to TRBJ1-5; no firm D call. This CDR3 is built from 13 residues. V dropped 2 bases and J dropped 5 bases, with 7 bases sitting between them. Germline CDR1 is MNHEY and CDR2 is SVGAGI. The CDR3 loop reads CASSYRAHQPQHF. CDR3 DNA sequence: TGTGCCAGCAGTTACCGGGCCCATCAGCCCCAGCATTTT.

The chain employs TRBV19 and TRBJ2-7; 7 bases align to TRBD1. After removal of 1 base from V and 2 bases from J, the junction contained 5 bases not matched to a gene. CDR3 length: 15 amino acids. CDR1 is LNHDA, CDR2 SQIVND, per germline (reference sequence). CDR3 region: CASSIGGQPPYEQYF. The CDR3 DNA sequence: TGTGCCAGTAGTATAGGGGGACAGCCACCCTACGAGCAGTACTTC.

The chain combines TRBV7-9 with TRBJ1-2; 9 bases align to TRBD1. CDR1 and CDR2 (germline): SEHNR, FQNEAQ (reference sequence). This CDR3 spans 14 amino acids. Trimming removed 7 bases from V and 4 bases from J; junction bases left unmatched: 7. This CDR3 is CASTETGQGYGYTF. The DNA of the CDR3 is TGTGCCAGCACCGAAACGGGACAGGGCTATGGCTACACCTTC.